The T cell receptor (beta chain) described here comes from a study of shared clonotypes between healthy human individuals. The wider study: Per-donor plates numbered three CD4 naive, three CD4 memory, two CD8 naive and one CD8 memory.

TCRdb's copy holds only in-frame clones and misses some; the assay was immunoSEQ multiplex PCR. Among over 2 million clones, about 95% were seen once, and the ten largest hold roughly 0.13%. Sequenced material: naive CD4+ T cells sorted from blood. Specified subset: CD45RA+ positively selected. This receptor was obtained from a man aged 18 to 35 in good health.

CDR3 in DNA: TGCGCCAGCAGCCAAGACCCCTGGAACACCGGGGAGCTGTTTTTT. Amino acids: CASSQDPWNTGELFF. This chain links TRBV4-1 with TRBJ2-2; D not resolved. Trimming stripped 0 bases from V and 1 base from J, with 6 bases between. This CDR3 region has 15 residues. CDR1 and CDR2 (germline): MGHRA, YSYEKL.